Given below is one T cell receptor (beta chain) in context. This specimen belongs to a study of cytotoxic CD8 clonotypes in ibrutinib-treated CLL. Study-level background: Partial responders around 24, complete 2; about 12 progressed and around 15 stayed in remission by median 68 months.

The intended depth for sequencing was 1 in 200,000 to 1 in 1 million T cells. Assay: immunoSEQ multiplex PCR; the TCRdb copy retains only in-frame clones and omits some. The sample holds about 92,000 clones, more than 70% seen once. CDR1 and CDR2 (germline): LGHNA, YNFKEQ. J gave up 2 bases and V 0 bases, and 14 bases lay outside the gene matches. The CDR3 contains 20 residues. Sequenced here: PBMCs, sampled after 24 months of ibrutinib treatment. The clonotype originates from a human donor with chronic lymphocytic leukemia. This chain uses TRBV4-2 with TRBJ2-7; 12 bases map to TRBD2. CDR3 residues: CASSQDRSRASGRAAYEQYF. Here the CDR3 DNA reads TGTGCCAGCAGCCAAGATCGATCTCGGGCTAGCGGGAGGGCCGCCTACGAGCAGTACTTC.